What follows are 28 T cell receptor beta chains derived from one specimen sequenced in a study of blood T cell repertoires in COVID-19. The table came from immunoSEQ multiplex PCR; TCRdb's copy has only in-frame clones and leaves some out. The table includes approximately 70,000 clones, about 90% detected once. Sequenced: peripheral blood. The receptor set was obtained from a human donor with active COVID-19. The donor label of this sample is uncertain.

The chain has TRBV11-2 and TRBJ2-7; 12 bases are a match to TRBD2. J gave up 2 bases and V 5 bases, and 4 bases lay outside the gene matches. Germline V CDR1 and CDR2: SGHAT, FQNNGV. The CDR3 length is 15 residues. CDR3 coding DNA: TGTGCCAGCAGCCCAGGACTAGCGGGAACCTACGAGCAGTACTTC. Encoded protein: CASSPGLAGTYEQYF.

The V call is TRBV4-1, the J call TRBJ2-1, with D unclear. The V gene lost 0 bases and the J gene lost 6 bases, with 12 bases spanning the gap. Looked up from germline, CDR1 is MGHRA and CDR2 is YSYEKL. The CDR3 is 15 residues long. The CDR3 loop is CASSQDWAAANEQFF. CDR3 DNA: TGCGCCAGCAGCCAAGATTGGGCAGCTGCCAATGAGCAGTTCTTC.

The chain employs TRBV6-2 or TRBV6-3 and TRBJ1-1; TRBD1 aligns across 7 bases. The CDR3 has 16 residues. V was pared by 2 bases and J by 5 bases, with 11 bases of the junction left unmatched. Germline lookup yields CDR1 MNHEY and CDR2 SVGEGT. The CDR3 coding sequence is TGTGCCAGCAGTTACGCCGACAGGGTGATTGGAACTGAAGCTTTCTTT. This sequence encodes CASSYADRVIGTEAFF.

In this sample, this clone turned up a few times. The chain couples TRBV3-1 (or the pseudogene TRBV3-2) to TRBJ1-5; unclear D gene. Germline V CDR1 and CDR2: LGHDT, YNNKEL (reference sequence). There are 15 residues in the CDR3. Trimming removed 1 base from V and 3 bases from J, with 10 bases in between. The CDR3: CASSQGESLNQPQHF. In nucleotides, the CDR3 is TGTGCCAGCAGCCAAGGGGAGAGTCTCAATCAGCCCCAGCATTTT.

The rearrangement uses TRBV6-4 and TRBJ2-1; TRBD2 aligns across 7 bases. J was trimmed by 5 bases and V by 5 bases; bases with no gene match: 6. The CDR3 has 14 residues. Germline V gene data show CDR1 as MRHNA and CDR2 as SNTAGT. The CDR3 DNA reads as TGTGCCAGCAGTTCTACCGGGACTAACAATGAGCAGTTCTTC. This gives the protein CASSSTGTNNEQFF.

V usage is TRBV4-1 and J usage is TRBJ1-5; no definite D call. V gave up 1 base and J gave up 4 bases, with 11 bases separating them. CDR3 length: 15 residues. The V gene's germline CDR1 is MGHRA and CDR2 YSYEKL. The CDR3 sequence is CASSQGLGGNQPQHF. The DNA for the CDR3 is TGCGCCAGCAGCCAAGGCCTTGGAGGGAATCAGCCCCAGCATTTT.

The CDR3 bases are TGTGCCAGCAGCCTAGGTCAGGGATATTCATATGGCTACACCTTC. It specifies CASSLGQGYSYGYTF. The chain couples TRBV9 to TRBJ1-2; maybe TRBD1 (5 bases). Germline V gene sequence: CDR1 SGDLS, CDR2 YYNGEE. This CDR3 region has 15 residues. The germline V and J ends were trimmed by 4 bases and 5 bases, with 18 bases remaining between them.

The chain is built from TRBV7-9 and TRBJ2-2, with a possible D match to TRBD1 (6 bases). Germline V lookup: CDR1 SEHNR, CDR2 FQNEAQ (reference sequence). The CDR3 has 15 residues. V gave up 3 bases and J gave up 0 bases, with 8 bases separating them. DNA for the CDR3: TGTGCCAGCAGCTTGGGGGCCGCGAACACCGGGGAGCTGTTTTTT. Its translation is CASSLGAANTGELFF.

Here the CDR3 reads CAISRQDWVLGYTF. In DNA form, the CDR3 reads TGTGCCATCAGTAGACAGGACTGGGTACTTGGCTACACCTTC. V is TRBV10-3 and J is TRBJ1-2, with D perhaps matching TRBD1 (6 bases). This CDR3 is 14 amino acids long. Germline loops: CDR1 ENHRY, CDR2 SYGVKD. V shed 5 bases and J shed 7 bases, with 17 bases lying between them.

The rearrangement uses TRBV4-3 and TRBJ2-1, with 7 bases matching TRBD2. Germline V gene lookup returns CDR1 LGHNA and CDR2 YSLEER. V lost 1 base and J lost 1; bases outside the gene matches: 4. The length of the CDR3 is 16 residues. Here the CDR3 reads CASSQGGGRSYNEQFF. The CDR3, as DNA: TGCGCCAGCAGCCAAGGCGGGGGACGATCCTACAATGAGCAGTTCTTC.

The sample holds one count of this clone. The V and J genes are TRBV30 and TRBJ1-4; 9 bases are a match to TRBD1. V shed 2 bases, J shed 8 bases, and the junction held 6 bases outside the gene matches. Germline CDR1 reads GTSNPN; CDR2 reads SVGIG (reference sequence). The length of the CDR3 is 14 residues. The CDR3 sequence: CAWSWDREWEKLFF. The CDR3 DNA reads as TGTGCCTGGAGTTGGGACAGGGAGTGGGAAAAACTGTTTTTT.

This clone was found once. This CDR3 is CASSSGTARETQYF. The CDR3 region has the DNA TGTGCCAGCAGTTCCGGGACAGCCCGAGAGACCCAGTACTTC. J is TRBJ2-5 and V is TRBV7-3; TRBD1 matches 7 bases. The V and J ends lost 6 bases and 4 bases, in that order; junction bases with no gene match: 8. Germline V gene data show CDR1 as SGHTA and CDR2 as FQGTGA. The CDR3 consists of 14 residues. Looking up the rest from reference TRBV7-3 and TRBJ2-5 gives the full variable domain: GAGVSQTPSNKVTEKGKYVELRCDPISGHTALYWYRQSLGQGPEFLIYFQGTGAADDSGLPNDRFFAVRPEGSVSTLKIQRTERGDSAVYLCASSSGTARETQYFGPGTRLLVL.

CDR3 in DNA: TGTGCCAGTAGTAATGACAGGGATCAGCCCCAGCATTTT. Translation: CASSNDRDQPQHF. The chain couples TRBV19 to TRBJ1-5; TRBD1 matches at 7 bases. This CDR3 comprises 13 residues. Trimming removed 4 bases from V and 5 bases from J; junction bases left unmatched: 2. Looked up from germline, CDR1 is LNHDA and CDR2 is SQIVND (reference sequence).

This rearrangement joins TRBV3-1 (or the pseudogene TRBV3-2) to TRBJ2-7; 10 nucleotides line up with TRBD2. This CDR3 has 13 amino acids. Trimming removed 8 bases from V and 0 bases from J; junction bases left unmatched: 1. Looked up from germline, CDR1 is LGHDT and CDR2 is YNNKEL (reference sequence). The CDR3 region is CASRTSGSYEQYF. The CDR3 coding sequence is TGTGCCAGCCGGACTAGCGGCTCCTACGAGCAGTACTTC.

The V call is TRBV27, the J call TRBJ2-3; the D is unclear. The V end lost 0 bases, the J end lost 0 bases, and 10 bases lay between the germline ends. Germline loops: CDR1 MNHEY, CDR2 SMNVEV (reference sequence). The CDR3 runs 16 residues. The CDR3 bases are TGTGCCAGCAGTTTATCCCGGCCCGGGAGCACAGATACGCAGTATTTT. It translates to CASSLSRPGSTDTQYF.

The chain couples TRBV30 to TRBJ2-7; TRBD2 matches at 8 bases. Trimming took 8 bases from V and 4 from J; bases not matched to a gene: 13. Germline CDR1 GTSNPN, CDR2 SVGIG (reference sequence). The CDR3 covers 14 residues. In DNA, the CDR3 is TGTGCCGGCTCCCTGACTAGCGTGAGGTACGAGCAGTACTTC. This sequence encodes CAGSLTSVRYEQYF.

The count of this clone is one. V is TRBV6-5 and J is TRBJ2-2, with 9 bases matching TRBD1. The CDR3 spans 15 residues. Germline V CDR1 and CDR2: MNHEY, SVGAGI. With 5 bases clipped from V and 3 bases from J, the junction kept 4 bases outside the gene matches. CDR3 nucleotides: TGTGCCAGCAGTCAACAGGGGGCTCACACCGGGGAGCTGTTTTTT. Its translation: CASSQQGAHTGELFF.

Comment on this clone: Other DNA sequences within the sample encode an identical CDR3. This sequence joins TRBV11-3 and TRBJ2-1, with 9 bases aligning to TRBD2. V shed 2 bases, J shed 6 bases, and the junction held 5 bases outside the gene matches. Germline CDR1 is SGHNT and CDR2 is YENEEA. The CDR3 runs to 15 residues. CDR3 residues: CASSLLAGVGNEQFF. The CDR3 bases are TGTGCCAGCAGCTTATTAGCGGGAGTCGGCAATGAGCAGTTCTTC.

This chain's CDR3 is CASSEPHGDTPLDTEAFF. CDR3 nucleotide sequence: TGTGCCAGCAGCGAGCCTCACGGGGACACACCGTTGGACACTGAAGCTTTCTTT. V is TRBV21-1 and J is TRBJ1-1; the table assigns TRBD1, which was not confirmed against the DNA. TRBV21-1 is an annotated pseudogene. This CDR3 comprises 18 residues.

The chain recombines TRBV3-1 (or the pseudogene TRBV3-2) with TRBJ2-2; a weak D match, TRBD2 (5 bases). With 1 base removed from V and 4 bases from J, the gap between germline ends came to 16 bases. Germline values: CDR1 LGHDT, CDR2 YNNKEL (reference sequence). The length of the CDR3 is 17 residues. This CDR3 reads CASSQVKRVSGTGELFF. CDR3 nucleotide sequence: TGTGCCAGCAGCCAAGTTAAGCGAGTAAGCGGCACCGGGGAGCTGTTTTTT.

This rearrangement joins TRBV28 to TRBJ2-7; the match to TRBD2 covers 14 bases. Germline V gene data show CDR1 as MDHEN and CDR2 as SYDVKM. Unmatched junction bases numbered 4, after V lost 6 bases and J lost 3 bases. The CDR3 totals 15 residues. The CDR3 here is CASSLGTSGSYEQYF. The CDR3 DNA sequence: TGTGCCAGCAGCCTCGGGACTAGCGGGAGCTACGAGCAGTACTTC.

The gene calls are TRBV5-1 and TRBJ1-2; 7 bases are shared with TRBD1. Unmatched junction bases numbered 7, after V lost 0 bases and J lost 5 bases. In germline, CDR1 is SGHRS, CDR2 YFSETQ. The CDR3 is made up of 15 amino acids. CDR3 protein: CASSLVGQEYYGYTF. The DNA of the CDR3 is TGCGCCAGCAGCTTGGTAGGACAGGAGTATTATGGCTACACCTTC. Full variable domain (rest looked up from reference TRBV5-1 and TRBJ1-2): KAGVTQTPRYLIKTRGQQVTLSCSPISGHRSVSWYQQTPGQGLQFLFEYFSETQRNKGNFPGRFSGRQFSNSRSEMNVSTLELGDSALYLCASSLVGQEYYGYTFGSGTRLTVV.

DNA of the CDR3: TGTGCCAGCAGTCCCCTGACAGGGGGCAATCAGCCCCAGCATTTT. Its protein product is CASSPLTGGNQPQHF. The chain links TRBV27 to TRBJ1-5; TRBD1 matches at 8 bases. The CDR3 runs to 15 residues. The junction had 5 bases not matched to a gene; V was cut back by 5 bases and J by 2 bases. Per the germline V gene, CDR1 is MNHEY and CDR2 is SMNVEV (reference sequence).

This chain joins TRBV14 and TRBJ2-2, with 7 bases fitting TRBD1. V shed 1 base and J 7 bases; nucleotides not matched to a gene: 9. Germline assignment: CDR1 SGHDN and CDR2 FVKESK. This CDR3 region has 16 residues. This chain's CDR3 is CASSQVGTADGGELFF. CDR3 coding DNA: TGTGCCAGCAGCCAAGTCGGGACAGCAGATGGCGGGGAGCTGTTTTTT.

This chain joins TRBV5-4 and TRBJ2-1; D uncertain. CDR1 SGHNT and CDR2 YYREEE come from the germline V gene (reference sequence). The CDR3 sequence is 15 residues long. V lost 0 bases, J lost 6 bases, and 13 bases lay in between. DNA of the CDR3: TGTGCCAGCAGCTTGGGTTCCCCTAGAACCAATGAGCAGTTCTTC. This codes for CASSLGSPRTNEQFF.

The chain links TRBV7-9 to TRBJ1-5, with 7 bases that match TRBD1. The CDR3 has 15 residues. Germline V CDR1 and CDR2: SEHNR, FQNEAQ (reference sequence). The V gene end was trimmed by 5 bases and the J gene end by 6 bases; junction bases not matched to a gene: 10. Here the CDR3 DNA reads TGTGCCAGCAGCACAGACAGGGATTTGATTCAGCCCCAGCATTTT. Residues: CASSTDRDLIQPQHF.

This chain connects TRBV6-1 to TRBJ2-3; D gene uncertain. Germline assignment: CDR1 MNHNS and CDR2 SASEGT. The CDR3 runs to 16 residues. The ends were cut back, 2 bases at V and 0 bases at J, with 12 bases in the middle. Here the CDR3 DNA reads TGTGCCAGCAGTGAACATGGCGGCTCTAGCACAGATACGCAGTATTTT. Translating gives CASSEHGGSSTDTQYF.

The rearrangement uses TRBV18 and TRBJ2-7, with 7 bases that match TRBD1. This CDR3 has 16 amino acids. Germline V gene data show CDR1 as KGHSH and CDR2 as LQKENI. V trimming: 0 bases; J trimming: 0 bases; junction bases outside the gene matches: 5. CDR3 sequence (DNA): TGTGCCAGCTCACCACCGCTGACAGGGATCTCCTACGAGCAGTACTTC. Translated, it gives CASSPPLTGISYEQYF.